The 10 T cell receptor beta chains below come from one sample, sequenced in a study of T-cell reconstitution after alpha-beta-depleted transplantation in children. Construction of the TCRbeta library involved unique molecular identifiers. TCRdb reprocessed the PCR reads via MiXCR and lists one record per CDR3 protein. The sample comprises approximately 270,000 distinct CDR3 sequences, 24% of which are singletons, and about 5% rests with the top ten. The sample consisted of PBMCs, mostly from graft donor cells, taken 360 days after TCRalphabeta/CD19-depleted stem cell transplant. Source of these receptors: a female patient younger than 10 who had a stem cell transplant for congenital amegakaryocytic thrombocytopenia, so the T cells may come from the graft donor.

The chain joins TRBV5-1 to TRBJ1-6; maybe TRBD1 (6 bases). Trimming shortened V by 0 bases and J by 9 bases, and 16 bases separated the two germline ends. Germline loops: CDR1 SGHRS, CDR2 YFSETQ. The CDR3 is made up of 16 amino acids. The CDR3 reads CASSLVGGRFGSPLHF. The CDR3 bases are TGCGCCAGCAGCTTGGTCGGGGGGCGCTTCGGTTCACCCCTCCACTTT.

This clonotype was recorded many times. V usage is TRBV9 and J usage is TRBJ2-4; perhaps D is TRBD1 or TRBD2 (5 bases each). The germline V gene encodes CDR1 SGDLS and CDR2 YYNGEE. The CDR3 loop spans 15 amino acids. With 3 bases removed from V and 1 base from J, the gap between germline ends came to 11 bases. The DNA of the CDR3 is TGTGCCAGCAGCGCCCACGAGGGGGCCAAAAACATTCAGTACTTC. Residues: CASSAHEGAKNIQYF.

This sequence joins TRBV6-5 and TRBJ2-2; no clear D gene. Germline V lookup: CDR1 MNHEY, CDR2 SVGAGI. Trimming took off 2 bases at V and 3 bases at J, with 13 bases between the two ends. The CDR3 has 16 residues. The CDR3 reads CASSYGVPLHTGELFF. The CDR3 DNA sequence: TGTGCCAGCAGTTACGGGGTCCCTCTTCACACCGGGGAGCTGTTTTTT.

DNA for the CDR3: TGTGCCAGCAACCCCAGCAGGGCTAGCGGGAGTTCCTACAATGAGCAGTTCTTC. This sequence encodes CASNPSRASGSSYNEQFF. This sequence joins TRBV6-2 or TRBV6-3 and TRBJ2-1, with 10 bases matching TRBD2. J gave up 1 base and V 7 bases, and 13 bases lay outside the gene matches. This CDR3 contains 18 residues. CDR1 and CDR2 (germline): MNHEY, SVGEGT.

The chain uses TRBV6-6 and TRBJ2-7, with D uncertain. Germline V gene data show CDR1 as MNHNY and CDR2 as SVGAGI (reference sequence). This CDR3 region has 11 residues. Between the trimmed V and J ends, which lost 2 bases and 5 bases, there was a span of 4 bases. Here the CDR3 reads CASSYGDEQYF. In DNA form, the CDR3 reads TGTGCCAGCAGTTACGGGGACGAGCAGTACTTC.

The chain is built from TRBV30 and TRBJ2-3, with a tentative D call TRBD2 (6 bases). Germline V CDR1 and CDR2: GTSNPN, SVGIG (reference sequence). V lost 5 bases and J 0 bases, leaving 9 bases between the germline ends. The CDR3 runs 13 residues. CDR3 nucleotide sequence: TGTGCCTGGGACGGGACTAGCACAGATACGCAGTATTTT. Amino acids: CAWDGTSTDTQYF. Drawing the rest from reference TRBV30 and TRBJ2-3, the complete variable domain is SQTIHQWPATLVQPVGSPLSLECTVEGTSNPNLYWYRQAAGRGLQLLFYSVGIGQISSEVPQNLSASRPQDRQFILSSKKLLLSDSGFYLCAWDGTSTDTQYFGPGTRLTVL.

This clonotype has a handful of counts. The CDR3 DNA follows: TGTGCCATCAGCAGAACCTTGAACACTGAAGCTTTCTTT. It is translated as CAISRTLNTEAFF. The chain uses TRBV10-3 and TRBJ1-1, with no clear D. The V gene's germline CDR1 is ENHRY and CDR2 SYGVKD. Between the trimmed V and J ends, which lost 6 bases and 0 bases, there was a span of 8 bases. This CDR3 region has 13 residues.

The CDR3 DNA sequence: TGCGCCAGCAGCTTGGTTGCGGGTAGGGTCACAGATACGCAGTATTTT. It translates to CASSLVAGRVTDTQYF. The genes are TRBV5-1 and TRBJ2-3, with D possibly being TRBD2 (5 bases). In germline, CDR1 is SGHRS, CDR2 YFSETQ. V lost 0 bases to trimming and J lost 2 bases, with 13 bases between them. The CDR3 spans 16 residues.

This clonotype has a handful of counts. V usage is TRBV7-6 and J usage is TRBJ2-1, with TRBD2 matching over 10 bases. The length of the CDR3 is 14 residues. Germline V lookup: CDR1 SGHVS, CDR2 FNYEAQ. V shed 5 bases and J 13 bases; nucleotides not matched to a gene: 11. The CDR3 loop reads CASSRTGTSDFQFF. As DNA, the CDR3 is TGTGCCAGCAGCCGAACCGGGACTAGCGATTTTCAGTTCTTC.

This clonotype was picked up many times. The J gene is TRBJ2-3, the V gene TRBV2; D perhaps matches TRBD2 (5 bases). The length of the CDR3 is 11 residues. Germline CDR1 reads SNHLY; CDR2 reads FYNNEI. V was clipped by 8 bases and J by 6 bases, with 9 bases between them. The CDR3, as DNA: TGTGCCAGCGGGAGTTCCGATACGCAGTATTTT. The encoded protein is CASGSSDTQYF. The full variable domain, its missing parts supplied by reference TRBV2 and TRBJ2-3, is EPEVTQTPSHQVTQMGQEVILRCVPISNHLYFYWYRQILGQKVEFLVSFYNNEISEKSEIFDDQFSVERPDGSNFTLKIRSTKLEDSAMYFCASGSSDTQYFGPGTRLTVL.